This T cell receptor (beta chain) derives from a study of OX40 agonist ivuxolimab in advanced cancers. Whole-study context: Three patients had partial responses: one hepatocellular carcinoma, two cutaneous melanoma.

General study findings and limits: Researchers did not determine the expanded peripheral T cells' antigen specificity. Among the lowest peripheral clonal expansion occurred in 0.1-3.0 mg/kg partial responders. CD8+ T cells showed, on average, more clonal expansion than CD4+ cells.

Turning to this clone: No antigen is known for it.

TCRdb keeps only in-frame clones here, not all; method: immunoSEQ multiplex PCR. The sample lists about 75,000 clones; roughly nine tenths were seen once. The clonotype comes from an adult with an advanced solid tumor such as melanoma, head and neck, liver or kidney cancer. The material was CD4+ or CD8+ T cells sorted from blood, obtained in a trial of the OX40 agonist ivuxolimab.

This CDR3 reads CAWGRGTDTQYF. The CDR3 DNA follows: TGTGCCTGGGGGAGGGGCACAGATACGCAGTATTTT. The chain links TRBV30 to TRBJ2-3, with 7 bases lining up with TRBD2. The ends lost 5 bases at V and 1 base at J; junction bases unmatched: 0. The CDR3 is 12 residues long. The V gene's germline CDR1 is GTSNPN and CDR2 SVGIG (reference sequence).